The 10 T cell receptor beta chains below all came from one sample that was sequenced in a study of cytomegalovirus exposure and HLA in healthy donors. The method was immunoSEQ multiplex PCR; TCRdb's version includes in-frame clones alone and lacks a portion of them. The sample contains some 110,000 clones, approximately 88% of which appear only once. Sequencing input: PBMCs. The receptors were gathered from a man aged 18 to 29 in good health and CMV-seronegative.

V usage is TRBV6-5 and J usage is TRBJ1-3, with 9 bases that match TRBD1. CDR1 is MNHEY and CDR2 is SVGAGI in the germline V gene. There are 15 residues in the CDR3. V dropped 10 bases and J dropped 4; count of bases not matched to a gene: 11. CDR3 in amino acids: CATRGVGQGGNTIYF. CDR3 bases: TGTGCCACCCGAGGGGTGGGACAGGGCGGAAACACCATATATTTT.

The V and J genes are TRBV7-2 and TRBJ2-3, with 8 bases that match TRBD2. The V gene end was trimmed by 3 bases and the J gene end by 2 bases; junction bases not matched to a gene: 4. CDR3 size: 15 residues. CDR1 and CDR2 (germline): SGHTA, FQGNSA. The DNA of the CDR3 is TGTGCCAGCAGCTTCCAAGCGGGGGACACAGATACGCAGTATTTT. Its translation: CASSFQAGDTDTQYF. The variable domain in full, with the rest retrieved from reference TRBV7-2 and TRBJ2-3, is GAGVSQSPSNKVTEKGKDVELRCDPISGHTALYWYRQSLGQGLEFLIYFQGNSAPDKSGLPSDRFSAERTGGSVSTLTIQRTQQEDSAVYLCASSFQAGDTDTQYFGPGTRLTVL.

This chain's CDR3 is CASSLAGEPGELFF. CDR3 bases: TGTGCCAGCAGCTTAGCAGGGGAGCCCGGGGAGCTGTTTTTT. This chain uses TRBV11-3 with TRBJ2-2; a weak D match, TRBD1 (6 bases). With 1 base removed from V and 6 bases from J, the gap between germline ends came to 9 bases. The germline V gene encodes CDR1 SGHNT and CDR2 YENEEA. This CDR3 contains 14 residues.

The CDR3 is CASSPLTVYNEKLFF. CDR3 nucleotide sequence: TGTGCCAGCAGTCCGCTAACAGTCTATAATGAAAAACTGTTTTTT. The chain employs TRBV6-5 and TRBJ1-4; D ambiguous. Trimming pared 5 bases from V and 4 bases from J, leaving 14 bases between. The CDR3 loop spans 15 amino acids. Germline V CDR1 and CDR2: MNHEY, SVGAGI.

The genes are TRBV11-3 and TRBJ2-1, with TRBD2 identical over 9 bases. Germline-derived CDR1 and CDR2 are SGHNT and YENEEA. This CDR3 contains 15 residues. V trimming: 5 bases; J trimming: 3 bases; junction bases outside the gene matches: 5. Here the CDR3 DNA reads TGTGCCAGCAGCATGAGCGGGAGGATCTACAATGAGCAGTTCTTC. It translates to CASSMSGRIYNEQFF.

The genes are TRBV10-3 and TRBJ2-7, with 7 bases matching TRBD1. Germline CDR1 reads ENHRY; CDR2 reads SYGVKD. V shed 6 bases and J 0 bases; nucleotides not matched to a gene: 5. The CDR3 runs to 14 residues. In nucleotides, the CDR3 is TGTGCCATCAGGAGGACAGGCCGCTCCTACGAGCAGTACTTC. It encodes CAIRRTGRSYEQYF.

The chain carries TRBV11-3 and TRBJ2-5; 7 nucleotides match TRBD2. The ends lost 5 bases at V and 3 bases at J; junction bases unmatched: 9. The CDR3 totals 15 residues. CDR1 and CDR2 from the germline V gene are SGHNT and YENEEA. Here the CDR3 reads CASSPMGGEKETQYF. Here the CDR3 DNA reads TGTGCCAGCAGCCCAATGGGAGGGGAAAAAGAGACCCAGTACTTC.

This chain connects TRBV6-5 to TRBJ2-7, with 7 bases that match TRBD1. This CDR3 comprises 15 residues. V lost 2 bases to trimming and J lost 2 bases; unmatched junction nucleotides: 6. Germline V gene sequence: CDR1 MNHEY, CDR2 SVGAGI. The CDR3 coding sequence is TGTGCCAGCAGTTACACTGGACAGGCAGCCTACGAGCAGTACTTC. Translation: CASSYTGQAAYEQYF.

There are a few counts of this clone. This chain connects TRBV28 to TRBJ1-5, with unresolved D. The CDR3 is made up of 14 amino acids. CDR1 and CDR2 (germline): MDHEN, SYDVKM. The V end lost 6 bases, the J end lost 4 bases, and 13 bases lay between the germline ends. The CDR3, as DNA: TGTGCCAGCAGGCCCGCGGGCGTTAATCAGCCCCAGCATTTT. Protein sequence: CASRPAGVNQPQHF.

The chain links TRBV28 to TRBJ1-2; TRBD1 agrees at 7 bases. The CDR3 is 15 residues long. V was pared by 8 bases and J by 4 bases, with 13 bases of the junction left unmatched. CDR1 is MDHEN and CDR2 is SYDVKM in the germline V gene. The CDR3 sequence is CASSTPPQGIYGYTF. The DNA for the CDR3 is TGTGCCAGCTCCACCCCCCCACAGGGGATCTATGGCTACACCTTC.